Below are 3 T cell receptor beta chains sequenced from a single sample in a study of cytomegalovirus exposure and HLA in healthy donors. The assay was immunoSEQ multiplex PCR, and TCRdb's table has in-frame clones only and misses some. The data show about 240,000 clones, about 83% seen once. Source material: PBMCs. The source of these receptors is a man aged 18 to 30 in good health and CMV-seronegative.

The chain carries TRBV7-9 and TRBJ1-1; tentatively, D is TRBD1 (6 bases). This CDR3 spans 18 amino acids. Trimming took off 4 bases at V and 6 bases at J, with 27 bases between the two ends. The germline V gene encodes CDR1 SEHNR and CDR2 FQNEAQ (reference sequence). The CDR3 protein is CASSSSNLITGKGSEAFF. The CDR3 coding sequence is TGTGCCAGCAGCTCCTCGAATTTAATTACAGGGAAAGGGTCTGAAGCTTTCTTT.

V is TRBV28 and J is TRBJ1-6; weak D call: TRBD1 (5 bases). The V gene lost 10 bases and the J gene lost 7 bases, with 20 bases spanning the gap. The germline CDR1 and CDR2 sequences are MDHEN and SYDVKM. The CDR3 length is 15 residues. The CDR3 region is CATRPLGQKNSPLHF. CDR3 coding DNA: TGTGCCACCCGACCCTTGGGGCAGAAAAATTCACCCCTCCACTTT.

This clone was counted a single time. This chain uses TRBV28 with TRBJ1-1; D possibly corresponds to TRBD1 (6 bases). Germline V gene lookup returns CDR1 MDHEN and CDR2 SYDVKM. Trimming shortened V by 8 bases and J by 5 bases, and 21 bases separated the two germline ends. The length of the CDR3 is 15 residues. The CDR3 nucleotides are TGTGCCAGCGGATCCATAGGGGGAGGGGCTACTGAAGCTTTCTTT. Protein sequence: CASGSIGGGATEAFF. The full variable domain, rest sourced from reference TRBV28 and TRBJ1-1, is DVKVTQSSRYLVKRTGEKVFLECVQDMDHENMFWYRQDPGLGLRLIYFSYDVKMKEKGDIPEGYSVSREKKERFSLILESASTNQTSMYLCASGSIGGGATEAFFGQGTRLTVV.